The rows below give T cell receptor beta chains drawn from one sample of a study of T cell responses to AZD1222 COVID-19 vaccine. Clones were read by immunoSEQ multiplex PCR, and TCRdb kept only the in-frame ones, dropping some. Here the sample spans fewer than 120,000 clones, about nine tenths being singletons. The sequencing used peripheral blood, collected on day 0 of AZD1222 vaccination. Every receptor here comes from an adult in good health. CDR3s include the opening cysteine and the closing phenylalanine or tryptophan. D genes are given only for firm matches. Clone size is stated in some rows and not others, as once, few, many or a class when expanded.

NA,TRBJ1-3,TRBV19,NA,TGTGCCACGGGGGAGGCCTCTGGAAACACCATATATTTT,CATGEASGNTIYF
TRBD1,TRBJ1-2,TRBV7-9,NA,TGTGCCAGCAGCTCTGGTAGGGACAGTGCTACCTATGGCTACACCTTC,CASSSGRDSATYGYTF
TRBD2,TRBJ2-5,TRBV7-2,NA,TGTGCCAGCAGCTTACTTGGCGGGAGGGAGACCCAGTACTTC,CASSLLGGRETQYF
TRBD2,TRBJ2-7,TRBV7-9,NA,TGTGCCAGCAGCGAGCTAGCGGGAGGTACCTACGAGCAGTACTTC,CASSELAGGTYEQYF
NA,TRBJ2-1,TRBV15,NA,TGTGCCACCAGCAGAGGTAGCTCTGCCTACAATGAGCAGTTCTTC,CATSRGSSAYNEQFF
NA,TRBJ1-1,TRBV30,NA,TGTGCCTGGCTGGCCGACGGGTTTAGCACTGAAGCTTTCTTT,CAWLADGFSTEAFF
NA,TRBJ2-5,TRBV7-6,NA,TGTGCCAGCAGCTTAGCTAGCGGAAAATTGGGGGAGACCCAGTACTTC,CASSLASGKLGETQYF
NA,TRBJ1-2,TRBV30,NA,TGTGCCTGGAGGGGATATGGCTACACCTTC,CAWRGYGYTF
NA,TRBJ1-3,TRBV10-2,NA,TGCGCCAGCAGTTTGACAGCTACATCTGGAAACACCATATATTTT,CASSLTATSGNTIYF
NA,TRBJ1-5,TRBV27,NA,TGTGCCAGCAGTCGGGGACCCTATAGCAATCAGCCCCAGCATTTT,CASSRGPYSNQPQHF
TRBD2,TRBJ2-5,TRBV10-2,NA,TGCGCCAGCGGGGAGGGAGCGAGTGAGACCCAGTACTTC,CASGEGASETQYF
NA,TRBJ2-3,TRBV5-1,NA,TGCGCCAGCACCTCCGGGACCAGCACAGATACGCAGTATTTT,CASTSGTSTDTQYF
NA,TRBJ1-1,TRBV24-1,NA,TGTGCCACCAGTGCCGGGAAGAACACTGAAGCTTTCTTT,CATSAGKNTEAFF
NA,TRBJ1-1,TRBV7-8,few,TGTGCCAGCAGCTTGGGGCAAGGGACACCGGGGACTGAAGCTTTCTTT,CASSLGQGTPGTEAFF
TRBD1,TRBJ1-1,TRBV25-1,few,TGTGCCAGCAGTCTATCCGGGACAGGGGGCACTGAAGCTTTCTTT,CASSLSGTGGTEAFF
NA,TRBJ2-2,TRBV5-5,NA,TGTGCCAGCAGCACTAAATCAGGGGTGAGCACCGGGGAGCTGTTTTTT,CASSTKSGVSTGELFF
NA,TRBJ1-4,TRBV24-1,NA,TGTGCCACCAGTGATTCGACCGGGTTGAATGAAAAACTGTTTTTT,CATSDSTGLNEKLFF
NA,TRBJ2-7,TRBV18,NA,TGTGCCAGCTCACCGTCCAGGACGGACCAAGCCCCCTTC,CASSPSRTDQAPF
NA,TRBJ2-7,TRBV4-1,NA,TGCGCCAGCAGCCAAGGAGACGGTTACGAGCAGTACTTC,CASSQGDGYEQYF
TRBD2,TRBJ2-5,TRBV5-5,once,TGTGCCAGCAGCTTGGGCGTCAGTAGCGGGAGGGAGACCCAGTACTTC,CASSLGVSSGRETQYF
NA,TRBJ1-2,TRBV5-6,NA,TGTGCCAGCAGCCCTGACAGGAGGAGGGACTATGGCTACACCTTC,CASSPDRRRDYGYTF
NA,TRBJ1-5,TRBV6-6,NA,TGTGCCAGCAGTCAGTCAGGGATTGATCAGCCCCAGCATTTT,CASSQSGIDQPQHF
NA,TRBJ2-7,TRBV14,NA,TGTGCCAGCAGCCCGCTCGGAGACGAGCAGTACTTC,CASSPLGDEQYF
NA,TRBJ1-1,TRBV29-1,NA,TGCAGCGGGGGGGGGCCCGGGGACACTGAAGCTTTCTTT,CSGGGPGDTEAFF
NA,TRBJ2-7,TRBV5-1,NA,TGCGCCAGCAGCTTGCCAGGTTCCTCCTACGAGCAGTACTTC,CASSLPGSSYEQYF
NA,TRBJ1-5,TRBV6-5,NA,TGTGCCAGCAGTTACTCGGGGTCCTCCAATCAGCCCCAGCATTTT,CASSYSGSSNQPQHF
NA,TRBJ2-7,TRBV27,NA,TGTGCCAGCAGTTTATGGGGCGAGGGGGGGCTTGAATACGAGCAGTACTTC,CASSLWGEGGLEYEQYF
NA,TRBJ1-5,TRBV10-3,NA,TGTGCCATCAGTGCCCGGACCCAATGGCCCCAGCATTTT,CAISARTQWPQHF
TRBD1,TRBJ1-2,TRBV20-1,NA,TGCAGTGCGCAGACAGGGTTCGGCTACACCTTC,CSAQTGFGYTF
NA,TRBJ1-1,TRBV12-5,NA,TGTGCTAGTGGTTTGGCCGCTCCAGGGGAGGCTGAAGCTTTCTTT,CASGLAAPGEAEAFF
NA,TRBJ1-5,TRBV5-1,NA,TGCGCCAGCAGCTTGGCATGGAATGGCAATCAGCCCCAGCATTTT,CASSLAWNGNQPQHF
NA,TRBJ1-1,TRBV6-2/TRBV6-3,NA,TGTGCCAGCAGTTACAAGGTCAGGGTCACTGAAGCTTTCTTT,CASSYKVRVTEAFF
TRBD1,TRBJ2-3,TRBV11-2,NA,TGTGCCAGCAGCCCCGGGACAGGGGACATAGATACGCAGTATTTT,CASSPGTGDIDTQYF
NA,TRBJ2-5,TRBV25-1,NA,TGTGCCAGCAGTGAAAGGGAGCTCGGGGAGACCCAGTACTTC,CASSERELGETQYF
NA,TRBJ2-5,TRBV9,NA,TGTGCCAGCAGCGCTGGGACGAGGGGGATAAGAGAGACCCAGTACTTC,CASSAGTRGIRETQYF
TRBD2,TRBJ2-7,TRBV4-1,NA,TGCGCCAGCAGCCATCCTAGCGGGAGGGGCTCCTACGAGCAGTACTTC,CASSHPSGRGSYEQYF
NA,TRBJ1-3,TRBV18,NA,TGTGCCAGCTCAACCCACCCGGGTTCCGGAAACACCATATATTTT,CASSTHPGSGNTIYF
NA,TRBJ2-1,TRBV6-5,NA,TGTGCCAGCAGTTACTCGAGGACTGGGGGGGAGCAGTTCTTC,CASSYSRTGGEQFF
TRBD1,TRBJ1-4,TRBV15,NA,TGTGCCACCAGCAGAGATAGGGGGCGCGGTACTAATGAAAAACTGTTTTTT,CATSRDRGRGTNEKLFF
NA,TRBJ1-4,TRBV2,NA,TGTGCCAGCAGCCCGAGGGTAATCGAAAAACTGTTTTTT,CASSPRVIEKLFF
TRBD1,TRBJ2-7,TRBV30,NA,TGTGCCTGGAGGGGGACAGGGGCTGGAATCGAGCAGTACTTC,CAWRGTGAGIEQYF
TRBD1,TRBJ1-1,TRBV12-3/TRBV12-4,NA,TGTGCCAGCAGTTTACAGGGGGACACTGAAGCTTTCTTT,CASSLQGDTEAFF
NA,TRBJ1-5,TRBV15,NA,TGTGCCACCAGCAGAGAGGGGACCGCGAGGAGTCAGCCCCAGCATTTT,CATSREGTARSQPQHF